Detailed here is one T cell receptor beta chain. The data belong to a study of CD8+ T cells in alopecia areata. V was shortened by 7 bases and J by 0 bases, with 10 bases between the two germline ends. This CDR3 is 15 amino acids long. From germline, CDR1 is MGHDK and CDR2 SYGVNS. Stated treatment: oral pan-JAK inhibitor, 5-10 mg twice daily. As the sequencing template, cDNA was produced by extracting RNA and reverse transcribing it. Produced via immunoSEQ multiplex PCR; TCRdb's table is partial and in-frame only. The sample contains around 200,000 clones, 64% of which appear only once. The TCR comes from a human donor with alopecia areata. V gene TRBV25-1 combines with J gene TRBJ1-6; D is possibly TRBD1 (6 bases). Sequencing used CD4+ T cells sorted from blood, obtained at week 4, from a patient treated with tofacitinib. The CDR3 loop is CASTQGSSYNSPLHF. Written as DNA, the CDR3 is TGTGCCAGCACACAGGGTAGCTCCTATAATTCACCCCTCCACTTT.